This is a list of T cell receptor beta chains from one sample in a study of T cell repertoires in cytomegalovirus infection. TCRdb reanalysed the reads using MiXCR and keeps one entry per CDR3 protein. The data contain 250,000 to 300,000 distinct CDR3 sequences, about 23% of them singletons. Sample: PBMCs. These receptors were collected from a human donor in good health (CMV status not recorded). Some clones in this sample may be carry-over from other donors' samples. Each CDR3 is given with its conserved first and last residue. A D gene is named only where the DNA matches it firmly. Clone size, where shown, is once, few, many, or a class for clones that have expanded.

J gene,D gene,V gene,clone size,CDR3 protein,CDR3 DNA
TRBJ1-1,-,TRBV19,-,CASSIAGTNLAEAFF,TGTGCCAGTAGTATAGCCGGGACAAATCTAGCTGAAGCTTTCTTT
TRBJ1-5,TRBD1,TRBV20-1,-,CSARDGTGMGNQPQHF,TGCAGTGCTAGAGACGGGACAGGGATGGGCAATCAGCCCCAGCATTTT
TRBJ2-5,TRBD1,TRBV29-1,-,CSVDREETQYF,TGCAGCGTAGACAGGGAAGAGACCCAGTACTTC
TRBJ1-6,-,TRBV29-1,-,CSVQVYRGYNSPLHF,TGCAGCGTCCAAGTGTACCGGGGCTATAATTCACCCCTCCACTTT
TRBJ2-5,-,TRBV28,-,CASSFISGGRGETQYF,TGTGCCAGCAGTTTCATTTCAGGGGGGAGAGGAGAGACCCAGTACTTC
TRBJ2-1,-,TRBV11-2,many,CASSSELVREQFF,TGTGCCAGCAGCTCCGAACTGGTCAGAGAGCAGTTCTTC
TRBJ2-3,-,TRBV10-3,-,CAISPRSDLDTQYF,TGTGCCATCAGCCCCCGTTCGGATCTAGATACGCAGTATTTT
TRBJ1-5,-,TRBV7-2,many,CASSRYNQPQHF,TGTGCCAGCAGTCGTTACAATCAGCCCCAGCATTTT
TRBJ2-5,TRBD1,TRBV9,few,CASSASGTGLETQYF,TGTGCCAGCAGCGCTTCCGGGACAGGGCTGGAGACCCAGTACTTC
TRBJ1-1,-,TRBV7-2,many,CASSIGETEAFF,TGTGCCAGCAGCATCGGGGAGACTGAAGCTTTCTTT
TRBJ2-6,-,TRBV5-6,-,CASSSTGTSGANVLTF,TGTGCCAGCAGCTCCACAGGGACCTCTGGGGCCAACGTCCTGACTTTC
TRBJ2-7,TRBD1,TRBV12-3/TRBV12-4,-,CASTMDRLGYEQYF,TGTGCCAGCACCATGGACAGGTTAGGCTACGAGCAGTACTTC